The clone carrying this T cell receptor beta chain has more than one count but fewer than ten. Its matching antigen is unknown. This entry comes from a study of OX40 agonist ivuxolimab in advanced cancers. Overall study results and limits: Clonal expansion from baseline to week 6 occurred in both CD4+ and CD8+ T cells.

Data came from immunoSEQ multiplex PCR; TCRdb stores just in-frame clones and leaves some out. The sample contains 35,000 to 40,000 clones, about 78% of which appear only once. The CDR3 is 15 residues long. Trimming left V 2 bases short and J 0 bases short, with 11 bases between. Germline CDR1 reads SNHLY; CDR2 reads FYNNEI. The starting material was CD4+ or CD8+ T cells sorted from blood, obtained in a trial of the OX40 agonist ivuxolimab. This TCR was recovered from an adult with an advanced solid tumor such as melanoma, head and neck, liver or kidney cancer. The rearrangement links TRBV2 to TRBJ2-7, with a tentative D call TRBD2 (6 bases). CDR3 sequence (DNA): TGTGCCAGCAGTGAAACGGGACTCAGCTCCTACGAGCAGTACTTC. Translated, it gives CASSETGLSSYEQYF.